A selection of T cell receptor beta chains follows, all from one sample in a study of Ad26.COV2.S vaccination and SARS-CoV-2 variants. Profiling relied on immunoSEQ multiplex PCR, and the TCRdb table lists in-frame clones only, not all of them. Of 300,000 to 400,000 clones in the sample, roughly 84% are singletons; the top ten hold 3.4%. Source: peripheral blood, taken in a trial of Ad26.COV2.S vaccine versus placebo. All receptors come from a person aged 18-65 years who received the Ad26.COV2.S COVID-19 vaccine or a placebo. Each CDR3 is given with its conserved first and last residue. D genes are given only for firm matches. Size values are once, few and many counts, or a class for expanded clones, and some rows have none.

clone_size: few; v_call: TRBV4-2; d_call: TRBD1; j_call: TRBJ1-2; cdr3_nt: TGTGCCAGCAGCCAGGTAGGGGGACAGGCATATGGCTACACCTTC; cdr3_aa: CASSQVGGQAYGYTF
clone_size: NA; v_call: TRBV2; d_call: NA; j_call: TRBJ1-5; cdr3_nt: TGTGCCAGCAGTGATTGGGGACCTAGCAATCAGCCCCAGCATTTT; cdr3_aa: CASSDWGPSNQPQHF
clone_size: once; v_call: TRBV6-6; d_call: TRBD1; j_call: TRBJ2-7; cdr3_nt: TGTGCCAGCACGAACCCCGACAGGGCGGTAACTTGGGAGCAGTACTTC; cdr3_aa: CASTNPDRAVTWEQYF
clone_size: NA; v_call: TRBV5-6; d_call: NA; j_call: TRBJ1-2; cdr3_nt: TGTGCCAGCAGCTTGGCCGATGGCTACACCTTC; cdr3_aa: CASSLADGYTF
clone_size: NA; v_call: TRBV19; d_call: NA; j_call: TRBJ2-2; cdr3_nt: TGTGCCAGTAGTATCAGGGAATCCGGGGAGCTGTTTTTT; cdr3_aa: CASSIRESGELFF
clone_size: NA; v_call: TRBV2; d_call: NA; j_call: TRBJ1-2; cdr3_nt: TGTGCCAGCAGTGCTGACGGCATTCCCTATGGCTACACCTTC; cdr3_aa: CASSADGIPYGYTF
clone_size: NA; v_call: TRBV12-3/TRBV12-4; d_call: NA; j_call: TRBJ1-2; cdr3_nt: TGTGCCACGATAGGGCAGGGTAACTATGGCTACACCTTC; cdr3_aa: CATIGQGNYGYTF
clone_size: NA; v_call: TRBV6-5; d_call: NA; j_call: TRBJ2-2; cdr3_nt: TGTGCCAGCAAAGAGCAGGGGAACACCGGGGAGCTGTTTTTT; cdr3_aa: CASKEQGNTGELFF
clone_size: NA; v_call: TRBV3-1/TRBV3-2; d_call: NA; j_call: TRBJ1-2; cdr3_nt: TGTGCCAGCAGCGAAATGGGGGTTCATAACTATGGCTACACCTTC; cdr3_aa: CASSEMGVHNYGYTF
clone_size: NA; v_call: TRBV3-1/TRBV3-2; d_call: NA; j_call: TRBJ1-3; cdr3_nt: TGTGCCAGCAGCCAAGCCCGATTAATTGAAACCGGAAACACCATATATTTT; cdr3_aa: CASSQARLIETGNTIYF
clone_size: NA; v_call: TRBV6-5; d_call: NA; j_call: TRBJ2-7; cdr3_nt: TGTGCCAGCAGTCCTACCGGGACATACTACGAGCAGTACTTC; cdr3_aa: CASSPTGTYYEQYF
clone_size: NA; v_call: TRBV30; d_call: NA; j_call: TRBJ1-1; cdr3_nt: TGTGCCTGGAGTGTTGGCACTGAAGCTTTCTTT; cdr3_aa: CAWSVGTEAFF
clone_size: NA; v_call: TRBV7-2; d_call: NA; j_call: TRBJ2-1; cdr3_nt: TGTGCCAGCAGCTCGGACTCGTACAATGAGCAGTTCTTC; cdr3_aa: CASSSDSYNEQFF
clone_size: NA; v_call: TRBV10-3; d_call: NA; j_call: TRBJ1-1; cdr3_nt: TGTGCCATCAGTGGTGCAGGCGCGAACACTGAAGCTTTCTTT; cdr3_aa: CAISGAGANTEAFF
clone_size: NA; v_call: TRBV6-6; d_call: TRBD2; j_call: TRBJ2-1; cdr3_nt: TGTGCCAGCAGTGGAGTAGCGGGGGGATACAATGAGCAGTTCTTC; cdr3_aa: CASSGVAGGYNEQFF
clone_size: few; v_call: TRBV7-2; d_call: TRBD2; j_call: TRBJ2-5; cdr3_nt: TGTGCCAGCAGCTTAGCGCTGGGATCTAGCGGGGGGGCCGAAGAGACCCAGTACTTC; cdr3_aa: CASSLALGSSGGAEETQYF
clone_size: NA; v_call: TRBV3-1/TRBV3-2; d_call: NA; j_call: TRBJ2-5; cdr3_nt: TGTGCCAGCAGCCCCGGGACTTACCAAGAGACCCAGTACTTC; cdr3_aa: CASSPGTYQETQYF
clone_size: NA; v_call: TRBV18; d_call: TRBD2; j_call: TRBJ2-1; cdr3_nt: TGTGCCAGCTCACCACCGGGGACTAGCGGGGGATACGTACCAAGGGGTGAGCAGTTCTTC; cdr3_aa: CASSPPGTSGGYVPRGEQFF
clone_size: NA; v_call: TRBV11-2; d_call: TRBD2; j_call: TRBJ2-7; cdr3_nt: TGTGCCAGCAGCCTATATGTGGAGCGGGGGGGCCTCTACGAGCAGTACTTC; cdr3_aa: CASSLYVERGGLYEQYF
clone_size: few; v_call: TRBV6-2/TRBV6-3; d_call: TRBD1; j_call: TRBJ2-7; cdr3_nt: TGTGCCAGCAGTTACCCCGGGACAGCCACCTACGAGCAGTACTTC; cdr3_aa: CASSYPGTATYEQYF
clone_size: NA; v_call: TRBV12-2; d_call: NA; j_call: TRBJ1-6; cdr3_nt: TGTGCAAGTCGCTTAAAGACAGGGGGTAATTCACCCCTCCACTTT; cdr3_aa: CASRLKTGGNSPLHF
clone_size: NA; v_call: TRBV5-6; d_call: TRBD1; j_call: TRBJ2-7; cdr3_nt: TGTGCCAGCAGCTTCGGTCGGACAGGGCTTGCCGAGCAGTACTTC; cdr3_aa: CASSFGRTGLAEQYF
clone_size: NA; v_call: TRBV6-6; d_call: NA; j_call: TRBJ2-1; cdr3_nt: TGTGCCAGCACTTACCAGGACAGATACAATGAGCAGTTCTTC; cdr3_aa: CASTYQDRYNEQFF
clone_size: NA; v_call: TRBV6-1; d_call: NA; j_call: TRBJ1-1; cdr3_nt: TGTGCCAGCAGTGAACCGGGACCCAATCTGAACACTGAAGCTTTCTTT; cdr3_aa: CASSEPGPNLNTEAFF
clone_size: NA; v_call: TRBV2; d_call: NA; j_call: TRBJ2-3; cdr3_nt: TGTGCCAGCAGACAGAGCACAGATACGCAGTATTTT; cdr3_aa: CASRQSTDTQYF
clone_size: NA; v_call: TRBV19; d_call: NA; j_call: TRBJ1-2; cdr3_nt: TGTGCTTCACTGGGGCATGGCTACACCTTC; cdr3_aa: CASLGHGYTF
clone_size: once; v_call: TRBV12-5; d_call: NA; j_call: TRBJ1-6; cdr3_nt: TGTGCTAGTGGTTTGGGCAGTTCACCCCTCCACTTT; cdr3_aa: CASGLGSSPLHF
clone_size: NA; v_call: TRBV4-2; d_call: TRBD2; j_call: TRBJ2-1; cdr3_nt: TGTGCCAGCAGCCGCCTCACAGCGGGGGGAAGGTACAATGAGCAGTTCTTC; cdr3_aa: CASSRLTAGGRYNEQFF
clone_size: once; v_call: TRBV5-4; d_call: NA; j_call: TRBJ1-1; cdr3_nt: TGTGCCAGCAGGCGGGCACGGAACACTGAAGCTTTCTTT; cdr3_aa: CASRRARNTEAFF
clone_size: NA; v_call: TRBV7-2; d_call: NA; j_call: TRBJ2-1; cdr3_nt: TGTGCCAGCAGCTTCGAGGGGTGGATTTATGAGCAGTTCTTC; cdr3_aa: CASSFEGWIYEQFF
clone_size: NA; v_call: TRBV2; d_call: NA; j_call: TRBJ1-3; cdr3_nt: TGTGCCAGCAGTGACAACGGACGAAACACCATATATTTT; cdr3_aa: CASSDNGRNTIYF
clone_size: NA; v_call: TRBV6-5; d_call: TRBD1; j_call: TRBJ1-1; cdr3_nt: TGTGCCAGCACCACGACAGGGGACACTGAAGCTTTCTTT; cdr3_aa: CASTTTGDTEAFF
clone_size: NA; v_call: TRBV7-9; d_call: NA; j_call: TRBJ1-1; cdr3_nt: TGTGCCAGCAGCTTAGCGCTTTTCGCGGTGAACACTGAAGCTTTCTTT; cdr3_aa: CASSLALFAVNTEAFF
clone_size: once; v_call: TRBV29-1; d_call: TRBD1; j_call: TRBJ2-7; cdr3_nt: TGCAGCGTGAGGACAGGGAACGAGCAGTACTTC; cdr3_aa: CSVRTGNEQYF
clone_size: NA; v_call: TRBV11-3; d_call: NA; j_call: TRBJ2-1; cdr3_nt: TGTGCCAGCAGCTTAGCAGAGAACAATGAGCAGTTCTTC; cdr3_aa: CASSLAENNEQFF
clone_size: NA; v_call: TRBV19; d_call: NA; j_call: TRBJ1-4; cdr3_nt: TGTGCCAGTAGGCAAAAGGACCCAACTAATGAAAAACTGTTTTTT; cdr3_aa: CASRQKDPTNEKLFF
clone_size: NA; v_call: TRBV7-9; d_call: NA; j_call: TRBJ2-5; cdr3_nt: TGTGCCAGCAGCCAACAGGGTAGGGAGACCCAGTACTTC; cdr3_aa: CASSQQGRETQYF
clone_size: NA; v_call: TRBV10-3; d_call: TRBD1; j_call: TRBJ2-6; cdr3_nt: TGTGCCACCCCACAGGGGACTGGGGCCAACGTCCTGACTTTC; cdr3_aa: CATPQGTGANVLTF
clone_size: NA; v_call: TRBV7-3; d_call: NA; j_call: TRBJ2-1; cdr3_nt: TGTGCCAGCAGCTTCCGGCTAGTCGGTGGCAATGAGCAGTTCTTC; cdr3_aa: CASSFRLVGGNEQFF
clone_size: NA; v_call: TRBV24-1; d_call: TRBD1; j_call: TRBJ2-1; cdr3_nt: TGTGCCACCAGTGAAAAACAGGGGGCTACCTACAATGAGCAGTTCTTC; cdr3_aa: CATSEKQGATYNEQFF
clone_size: NA; v_call: TRBV30; d_call: NA; j_call: TRBJ1-1; cdr3_nt: TGTGCCTGTCTTACAGCTATGAACACTGAAGCTTTCTTT; cdr3_aa: CACLTAMNTEAFF
clone_size: NA; v_call: TRBV14; d_call: NA; j_call: TRBJ1-2; cdr3_nt: TGTGCCAGCAGCCAACAGGGGATTCGGTATGGCTACACCTTC; cdr3_aa: CASSQQGIRYGYTF
clone_size: NA; v_call: TRBV7-3; d_call: TRBD1; j_call: TRBJ2-3; cdr3_nt: TGTGCCAGCAGTGGGACAGCCACAGATACGCAGTATTTT; cdr3_aa: CASSGTATDTQYF
clone_size: NA; v_call: TRBV6-6; d_call: NA; j_call: TRBJ1-1; cdr3_nt: TGTGCCAGCAGTCGGACAGCCAATGAAGCTTTCTTT; cdr3_aa: CASSRTANEAFF
clone_size: NA; v_call: TRBV3-1/TRBV3-2; d_call: NA; j_call: TRBJ1-1; cdr3_nt: TGTGCCAGCAGCCAGTTTACGACTAACACTGAAGCTTTCTTT; cdr3_aa: CASSQFTTNTEAFF
clone_size: few; v_call: TRBV7-3; d_call: NA; j_call: TRBJ1-6; cdr3_nt: TGTGCCAGCAGCTTAACCGGGGGGCCCGCAGGACCCCTCCACTTT; cdr3_aa: CASSLTGGPAGPLHF
clone_size: once; v_call: TRBV7-2; d_call: NA; j_call: TRBJ1-5; cdr3_nt: TGTGCCAGCAGCTTCTCCAGGGGCTTCTATCAGCCCCAGCATTTT; cdr3_aa: CASSFSRGFYQPQHF
clone_size: NA; v_call: TRBV18; d_call: NA; j_call: TRBJ2-7; cdr3_nt: TGTGCCAGCTCCCAGGGAGACTACGAGCAGTACTTC; cdr3_aa: CASSQGDYEQYF
clone_size: few; v_call: TRBV6-1; d_call: TRBD1; j_call: TRBJ2-7; cdr3_nt: TGTGCCAGCAGTGAAAGAAGAGGGGGCTACTACGAGCAGTACTTC; cdr3_aa: CASSERRGGYYEQYF
clone_size: NA; v_call: TRBV5-5; d_call: NA; j_call: TRBJ2-2; cdr3_nt: TGTGCCAGCAGCTTCGGGACATCCGCGAACACCGGGGAGCTGTTTTTT; cdr3_aa: CASSFGTSANTGELFF
clone_size: NA; v_call: TRBV18; d_call: NA; j_call: TRBJ2-7; cdr3_nt: TGTGCCAGCTCACCAACAGCCTACGAGCAGTACTTC; cdr3_aa: CASSPTAYEQYF
clone_size: NA; v_call: TRBV24-1; d_call: NA; j_call: TRBJ2-7; cdr3_nt: TGTGCCACCAGTGACTATCGGGGCGAGCAGTACTTC; cdr3_aa: CATSDYRGEQYF
clone_size: NA; v_call: TRBV19; d_call: NA; j_call: TRBJ2-1; cdr3_nt: TGTGCCAGTGGTGCGACGTCTTCCTCTCCTCGTGAGCAGTTCTTC; cdr3_aa: CASGATSSSPREQFF
clone_size: few; v_call: TRBV7-9; d_call: TRBD1; j_call: TRBJ2-7; cdr3_nt: TGTGCCAGCAGCCCGACAGGGATCGAGCAGTACTTC; cdr3_aa: CASSPTGIEQYF
clone_size: NA; v_call: TRBV27; d_call: TRBD1; j_call: TRBJ1-2; cdr3_nt: TGTGCCAGCAGTTCGACAGGGGGCTATGGCTACACCTTC; cdr3_aa: CASSSTGGYGYTF
clone_size: NA; v_call: TRBV12-3/TRBV12-4; d_call: NA; j_call: TRBJ1-6; cdr3_nt: TGTGCCAGCAGTTTATCGGGGGGTACCCTCCACTTT; cdr3_aa: CASSLSGGTLHF
clone_size: NA; v_call: TRBV12-5; d_call: NA; j_call: TRBJ2-5; cdr3_nt: TGTGCTAGTGGTTCGTCCGCTTATGGGGGGACCCAGTACTTC; cdr3_aa: CASGSSAYGGTQYF
clone_size: NA; v_call: TRBV7-2; d_call: NA; j_call: TRBJ2-3; cdr3_nt: TGTGCCAGCAGAGCCGCCGAGTATGACACAGATACGCAGTATTTT; cdr3_aa: CASRAAEYDTDTQYF
clone_size: NA; v_call: TRBV5-1; d_call: TRBD1; j_call: TRBJ1-2; cdr3_nt: TGCGCCAGCAGTGGGACAGGGGACGGCTACACCTTC; cdr3_aa: CASSGTGDGYTF